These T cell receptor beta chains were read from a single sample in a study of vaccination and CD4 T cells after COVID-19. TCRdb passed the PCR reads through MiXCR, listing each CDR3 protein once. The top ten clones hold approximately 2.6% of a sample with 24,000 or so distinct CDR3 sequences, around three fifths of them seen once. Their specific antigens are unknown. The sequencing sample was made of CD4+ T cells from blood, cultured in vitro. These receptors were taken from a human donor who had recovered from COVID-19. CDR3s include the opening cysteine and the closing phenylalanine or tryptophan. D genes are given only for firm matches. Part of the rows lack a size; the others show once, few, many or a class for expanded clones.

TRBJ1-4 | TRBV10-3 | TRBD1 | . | TGTGCCAGCAGTTACGGTCAGGGGGCGGAAAAACTGTTTTTT | CASSYGQGAEKLFF
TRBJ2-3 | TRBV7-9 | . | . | TGTGCCAGCACCCTATCGGTGGGGTCCACAGATACGCAGTATTTT | CASTLSVGSTDTQYF
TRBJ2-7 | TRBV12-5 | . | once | TGTGCTAGTGGTTTGGTACTACCCGGGACAGCCAGACCGGGACTAATATTCCACGAGCAGTACTTC | CASGLVLPGTARPGLIFHEQYF
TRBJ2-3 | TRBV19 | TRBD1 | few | TGTGCCAGTAGTATCAGGGGGAGCGGCTCCACAGATACGCAGTATTTT | CASSIRGSGSTDTQYF
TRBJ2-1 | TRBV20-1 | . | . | TGCAGTGCTACACCAGCATACAATGAGCAGTTCTTC | CSATPAYNEQFF
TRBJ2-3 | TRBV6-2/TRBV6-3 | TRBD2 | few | TGTGCCAGCAGTTCCGTACTAGCGGGAGTTGGAGATACGCAGTATTTT | CASSSVLAGVGDTQYF
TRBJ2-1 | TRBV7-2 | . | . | TGTGCCAGCAGCAACTACAATGAGCAGTTCTTC | CASSNYNEQFF
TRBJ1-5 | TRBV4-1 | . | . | TGCGCCAGCAGCCAAGGGAGGGGGTTGAATCAGCCCCAGCATTTT | CASSQGRGLNQPQHF
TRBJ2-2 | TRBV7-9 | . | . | TGTGCCAGCAGCTTAGCAGGGGTGGTCGCCGGGGAGCTGTTTTTT | CASSLAGVVAGELFF
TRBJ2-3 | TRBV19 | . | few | TGTGCCAGTAGATCGACCGGCCAGGGCACGGGGGATACGCAGTATTTT | CASRSTGQGTGDTQYF
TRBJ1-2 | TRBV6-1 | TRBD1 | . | TGTGCCAGCAGCCACACAGGGGACTATGGCTACACCTTC | CASSHTGDYGYTF
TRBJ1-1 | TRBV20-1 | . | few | TGCAGTGCGCCCGACAGGCGGGGGAACACTGAAGCTTTCTTT | CSAPDRRGNTEAFF
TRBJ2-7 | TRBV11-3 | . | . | . | CASSPPSFGQGAPKVEYF
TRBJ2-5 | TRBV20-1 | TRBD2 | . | TGCAGTGCCGAAGCGGGGGAAGAGACCCAGTACTTC | CSAEAGEETQYF
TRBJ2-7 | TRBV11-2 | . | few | TGTGCCAGCAGCACGTGGATCGGACCTTTCTCCTACGAGCAGTACTTC | CASSTWIGPFSYEQYF
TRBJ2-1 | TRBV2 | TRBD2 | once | TGTGCCAGCAGTGAGTCCGCTAGCGGGGGGGCTAATGAGCAGTTCTTC | CASSESASGGANEQFF
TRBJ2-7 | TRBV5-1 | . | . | TGCGCCAGCAAGGTTGACTACTCTGCCTACGAGCAGTACTTC | CASKVDYSAYEQYF
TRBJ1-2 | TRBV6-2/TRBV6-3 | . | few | TGTGCCAGCAGTTACCGAGGGTTCGGCTACACCTTC | CASSYRGFGYTF
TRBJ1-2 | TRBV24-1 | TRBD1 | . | TGTGCCACCAGTTACCAGGGGGCAGCTGACTTCTATGGCTACACCTTC | CATSYQGAADFYGYTF
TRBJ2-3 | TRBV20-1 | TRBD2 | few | TGCAGTGCTAGTGACCGGGAGGGCCTGACAGATACGCAGTATTTT | CSASDREGLTDTQYF
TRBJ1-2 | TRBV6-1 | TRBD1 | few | TGTGCCAGCAGTGGGACAGGGTCGGATGGCTACACCTTC | CASSGTGSDGYTF
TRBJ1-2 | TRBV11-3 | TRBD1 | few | TGTGCCAGCAGCTTACATCAGGGGGCGTCTGGCTACACCTTC | CASSLHQGASGYTF
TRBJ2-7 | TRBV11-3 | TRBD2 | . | TGTGCCAGCAGCTTACTAGCGGGAGTCGAGCAGTACTTC | CASSLLAGVEQYF
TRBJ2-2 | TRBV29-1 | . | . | TGCAGCGCAGGTCGGATGGCCGGGGAGCTGTTTTTT | CSAGRMAGELFF
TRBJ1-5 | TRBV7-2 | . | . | TGTGCCAGCAGCCGCGGCTCAGATAGCAATCAGCCCCAGCATTTT | CASSRGSDSNQPQHF
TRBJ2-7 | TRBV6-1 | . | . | TGTGCCAGCAGGGCGGGACGGACGTCCTACGAGCAGTACTTC | CASRAGRTSYEQYF
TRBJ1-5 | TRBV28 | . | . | TGTGCCAGCAGTCCCCCCGACCCTTGGGGTCAGCCCCAGCATTTT | CASSPPDPWGQPQHF
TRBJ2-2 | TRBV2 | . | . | TGTGCCAGCAGGGCAGTACCCACCGGGGAGCTGTTTTTT | CASRAVPTGELFF
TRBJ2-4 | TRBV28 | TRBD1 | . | TGTGCCAGCAGTTCACCGGGACAGGGAAACCAAAACATTCAGTACTTC | CASSSPGQGNQNIQYF
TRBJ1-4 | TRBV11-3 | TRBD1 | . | TGTGCCAGCAGTCACACACAGGGGAGTAGTGAAAAACTGTTTTTT | CASSHTQGSSEKLFF
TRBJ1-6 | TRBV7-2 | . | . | TGTGCCAGCAGCCCCCCGGGCTCCTATAATTCACCCCTCCACTTT | CASSPPGSYNSPLHF
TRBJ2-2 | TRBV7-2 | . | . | TGTGCCAGCAGCCACGCCATTTCCACCGGGGAGCTGTTTTTT | CASSHAISTGELFF
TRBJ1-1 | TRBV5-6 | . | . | TGTGCCAGCAGCCTGGACGGAGGGCGGACTGAAGCTTTCTTT | CASSLDGGRTEAFF
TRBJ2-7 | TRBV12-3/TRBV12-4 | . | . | TGTGCCAGCAGAAAGAGGGGGGGCCCCTACGAGCAGTACTTC | CASRKRGGPYEQYF
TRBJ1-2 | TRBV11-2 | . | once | TGTGCCAGCAGCAGATTAGGGGACTATGGCTACACCTTC | CASSRLGDYGYTF
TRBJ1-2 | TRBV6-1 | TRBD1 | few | TGTGCCAGCAGCCGGGGACAGGGTTACGGAGGCTACACCTTC | CASSRGQGYGGYTF
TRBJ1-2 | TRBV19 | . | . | TGTGCCAGTAGTTTAAAAGGACAGCCTTTGTTCCGCTACACCTTC | CASSLKGQPLFRYTF
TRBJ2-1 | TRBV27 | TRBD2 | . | TGTGCCAGCAGTTTAGGGCGGCTAGCGGGAGAAAATGAGCAGTTCTTC | CASSLGRLAGENEQFF
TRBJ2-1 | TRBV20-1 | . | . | TGCAGTGCTAGCCTGGGAAGGGAGGGGGGTGAGCAGTTCTTC | CSASLGREGGEQFF
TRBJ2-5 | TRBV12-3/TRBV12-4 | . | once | TGTGCCAGCAGTCAGGGGAGGGAGACCCAGTACTTC | CASSQGRETQYF
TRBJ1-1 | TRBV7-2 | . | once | TGTGCCAGCAGCTCAGAAGGACGGAAGAACACTGAAGCTTTCTTT | CASSSEGRKNTEAFF
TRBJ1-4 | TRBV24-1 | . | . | TGTGCCACCAGTGATTCCCATGGCGCGGGGGAAAAACTGTTTTTT | CATSDSHGAGEKLFF
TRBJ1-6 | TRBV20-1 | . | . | TGCAGTGCCAGTGAGAGGGAGAATTCACCCCTCCACTTT | CSASERENSPLHF
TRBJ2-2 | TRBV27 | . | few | TGTGCCAGCAGTTTGGGGCCCCGAGGAAACACCGGGGAGCTGTTTTTT | CASSLGPRGNTGELFF
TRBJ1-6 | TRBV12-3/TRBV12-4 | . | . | TGTGCCAGCAGTCCCCGGTTCTCCTCTGGATCACCCCTCCACTTT | CASSPRFSSGSPLHF
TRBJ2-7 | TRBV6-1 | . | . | TGTGCCAGCACCAATTCCAAGGGTACGGGCGAGCAGTACTTC | CASTNSKGTGEQYF